This T cell receptor (beta chain) was recovered during a study of blood T cell repertoires in COVID-19. CDR3 length: 13 amino acids. V lost 5 bases to trimming and J lost 8 bases, with 15 bases between them. CDR1 is SGHAT and CDR2 is FQNNGV in the germline V gene. This clone has a single count. Original processing notes: Amplifying reference gene primers gave estimates of nucleated cell counts. The repertoire was sequenced with immunoSEQ multiplex PCR; TCRdb's copy has only in-frame clones and lacks some. V and J calls and clone size are as listed in that table; D and trimming were resolved from the DNA. The sample has fewer than 600,000 clones, approximately 87% seen once. Among Cohort 3 donors, those recovered had two negative PCRs, clearance, or symptom resolution.

The sequence was collected from a middle-aged woman who had recovered from COVID-19. Sequencing input: PBMCs or T cells enriched from blood (not recorded which). The gene calls are TRBV11-2 and TRBJ1-1; possibly TRBD1 for D (6 bases). DNA of the CDR3: TGTGCCAGCAGCCCCACCCTTCAGGGGGAAGCTTTCTTT. It is translated as CASSPTLQGEAFF.